This T cell receptor (beta chain) originates from a study of blood T cell repertoires in COVID-19. Study in general: Donors in the United States, Italy and Spain gave samples during acute or convalescent COVID-19. PBMCs, B-cell-depleted T cells, or T cells were the source of the cDNA or gDNA that made up the material.

Germline V CDR1 and CDR2: SGHRS, YFSETQ. The CDR3 has 16 amino acids. V was trimmed by 0 bases and J by 0 bases, leaving 12 bases between them. As handled by the study authors: Researchers report that nucleated cell counts were estimated from reference gene primer amplification. The assay was immunoSEQ multiplex PCR, and TCRdb's table has in-frame clones only and misses some. V, J and clone size reflect that table, while D and trimming were determined from the DNA. The sample includes around 620,000 clones, over 80% of them seen just once. The material sequenced was peripheral blood. The TCR originated in a woman between 18 and 29 years old with acute or convalescent COVID-19. This chain uses TRBV5-1 with TRBJ1-1; no firm D call. CDR3 nucleotide sequence: TGCGCCAGCAGCTTGGCTGTAGGAGCGGTGAACACTGAAGCTTTCTTT. It specifies CASSLAVGAVNTEAFF.